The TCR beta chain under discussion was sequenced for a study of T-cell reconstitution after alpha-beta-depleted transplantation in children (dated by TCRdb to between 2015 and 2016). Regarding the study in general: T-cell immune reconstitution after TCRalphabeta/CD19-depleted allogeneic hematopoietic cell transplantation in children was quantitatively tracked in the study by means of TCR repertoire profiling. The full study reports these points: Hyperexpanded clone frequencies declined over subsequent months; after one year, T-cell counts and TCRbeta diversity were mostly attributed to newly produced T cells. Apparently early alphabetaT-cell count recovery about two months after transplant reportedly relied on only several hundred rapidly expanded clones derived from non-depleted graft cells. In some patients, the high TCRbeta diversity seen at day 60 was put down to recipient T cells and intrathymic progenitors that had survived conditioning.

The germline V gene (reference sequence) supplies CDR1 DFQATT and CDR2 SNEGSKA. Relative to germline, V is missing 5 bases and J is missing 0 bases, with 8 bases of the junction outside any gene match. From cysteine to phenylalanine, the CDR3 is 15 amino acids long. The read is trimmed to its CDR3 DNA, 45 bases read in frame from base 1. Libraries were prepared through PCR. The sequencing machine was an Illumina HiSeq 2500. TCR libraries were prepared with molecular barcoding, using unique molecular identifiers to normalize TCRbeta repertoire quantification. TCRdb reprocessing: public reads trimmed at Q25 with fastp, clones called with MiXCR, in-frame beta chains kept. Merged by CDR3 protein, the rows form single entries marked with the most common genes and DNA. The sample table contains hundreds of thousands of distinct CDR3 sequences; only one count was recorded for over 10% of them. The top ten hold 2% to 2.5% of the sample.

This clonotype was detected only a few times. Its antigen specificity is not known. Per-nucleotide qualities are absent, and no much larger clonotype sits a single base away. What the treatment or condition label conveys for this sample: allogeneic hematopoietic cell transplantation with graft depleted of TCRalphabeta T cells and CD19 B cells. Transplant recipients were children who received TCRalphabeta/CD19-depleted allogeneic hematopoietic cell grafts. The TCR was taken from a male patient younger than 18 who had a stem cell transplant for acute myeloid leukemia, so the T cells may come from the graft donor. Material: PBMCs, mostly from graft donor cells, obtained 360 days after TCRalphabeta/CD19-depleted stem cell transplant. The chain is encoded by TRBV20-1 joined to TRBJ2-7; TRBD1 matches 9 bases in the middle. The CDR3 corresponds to CSAGGTGQSSYEQYF. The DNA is TGCAGTGCTGGGGGGACAGGGCAAAGCTCCTACGAGCAGTACTTC.